This T cell receptor beta chain was captured in a study of T cell repertoires in cytomegalovirus infection. Across the whole study: Well-studied HLA-B-restricted epitopes and recently identified HLA-C-restricted epitopes of CMV were both used in the study. CMV infection and matching HLA type were both indicated by public TCR beta signatures.

MiXCR, applied by TCRdb to the reads, yields one record per CDR3 protein. In the table there are some 920,000 distinct CDR3 sequences, around 29% of which are singletons. From germline, CDR1 is SGHVS and CDR2 FQNEAQ. V was clipped by 5 bases and J by 3 bases, with 16 bases between them. The CDR3 runs to 16 residues. This clonotype was seen ten or more times. Its antigen remains unidentified. Broader study findings: HLA-C-restricted CMV clonotypes gave the most frequent clonotype in two of eight donors. People with CMV and the relevant HLA were identified by cumulative public TCR beta family frequency.

The chain recombines TRBV7-8 with TRBJ2-2; the D gene is possibly TRBD2 (6 bases). Sample: cultured CD8+ T cells from PBMCs, taken from culture after CMV antigen stimulation. The TCR was taken from a human donor in good health (CMV status not recorded). Some clones in this sample may be carry-over from other donors' samples. This CDR3 reads CASSPFAGPDTGELFF. CDR3 nucleotides: TGTGCCAGCAGCCCCTTTGCGGGGCCGGACACCGGGGAGCTGTTTTTT. Full variable domain (outside the CDR3, taken from reference TRBV7-8 and TRBJ2-2): GAGVSQSPRYKVAKRGQDVALRCDPISGHVSLFWYQQALGQGPEFLTYFQNEAQLDKSGLPSDRFFAERPEGSVSTLKIQRTQQEDSAVYLCASSPFAGPDTGELFFGEGSRLTVL.